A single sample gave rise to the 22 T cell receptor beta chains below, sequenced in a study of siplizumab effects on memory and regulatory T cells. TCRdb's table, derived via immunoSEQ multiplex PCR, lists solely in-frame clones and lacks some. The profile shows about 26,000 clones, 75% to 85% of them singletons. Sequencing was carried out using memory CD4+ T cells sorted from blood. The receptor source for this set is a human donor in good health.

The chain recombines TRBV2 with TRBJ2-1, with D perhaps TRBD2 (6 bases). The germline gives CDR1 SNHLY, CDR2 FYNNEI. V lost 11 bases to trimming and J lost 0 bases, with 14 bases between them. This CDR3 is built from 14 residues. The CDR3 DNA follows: TGTGCCCTGGGGCTAGCGAGCTCCTACAATGAGCAGTTCTTC. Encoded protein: CALGLASSYNEQFF. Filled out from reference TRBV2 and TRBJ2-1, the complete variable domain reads EPEVTQTPSHQVTQMGQEVILRCVPISNHLYFYWYRQILGQKVEFLVSFYNNEISEKSEIFDDQFSVERPDGSNFTLKIRSTKLEDSAMYFCALGLASSYNEQFFGPGTRLTVL.

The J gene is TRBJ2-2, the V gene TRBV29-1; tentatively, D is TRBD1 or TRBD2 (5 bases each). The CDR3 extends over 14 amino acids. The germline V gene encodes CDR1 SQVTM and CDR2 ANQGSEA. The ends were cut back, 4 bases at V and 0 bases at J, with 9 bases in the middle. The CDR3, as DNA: TGCAGCGTTGTTTGGGGGTCGAACACCGGGGAGCTGTTTTTT. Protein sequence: CSVVWGSNTGELFF.

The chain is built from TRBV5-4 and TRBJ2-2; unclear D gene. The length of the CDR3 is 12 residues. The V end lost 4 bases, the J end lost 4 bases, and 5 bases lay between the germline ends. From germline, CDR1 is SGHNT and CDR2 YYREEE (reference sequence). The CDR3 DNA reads TGTGCCAGCAGCAGGCTCACCGGGGAGCTGTTTTTT. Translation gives CASSRLTGELFF.

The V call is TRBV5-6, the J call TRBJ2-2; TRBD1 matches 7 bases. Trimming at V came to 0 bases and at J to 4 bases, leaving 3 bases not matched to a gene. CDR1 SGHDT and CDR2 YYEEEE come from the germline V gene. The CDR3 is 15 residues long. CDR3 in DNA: TGTGCCAGCAGCTTGGTGCAGGGGGTCACCGGGGAGCTGTTTTTT. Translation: CASSLVQGVTGELFF.

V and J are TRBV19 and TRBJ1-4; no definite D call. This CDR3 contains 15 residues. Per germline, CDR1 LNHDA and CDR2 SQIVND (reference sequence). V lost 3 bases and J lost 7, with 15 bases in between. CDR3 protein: CASSINRGAIEKLFF. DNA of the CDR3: TGTGCCAGTAGTATTAACCGGGGTGCGATTGAAAAACTGTTTTTT.

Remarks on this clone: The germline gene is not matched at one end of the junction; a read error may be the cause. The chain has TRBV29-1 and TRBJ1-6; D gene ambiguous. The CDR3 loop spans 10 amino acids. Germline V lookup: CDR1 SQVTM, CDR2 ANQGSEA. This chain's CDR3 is CSVDKSPLHF. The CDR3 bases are TGCAGCGTGGATAAATCACCCCTCCACTTT.

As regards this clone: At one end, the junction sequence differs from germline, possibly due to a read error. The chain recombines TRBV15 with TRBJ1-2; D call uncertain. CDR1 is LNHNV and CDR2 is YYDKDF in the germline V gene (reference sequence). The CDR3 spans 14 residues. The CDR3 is CATNRDAARYGYTF. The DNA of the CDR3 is TGTGCCACCAACAGAGACGCGGCACGCTATGGCTACACCTTC.

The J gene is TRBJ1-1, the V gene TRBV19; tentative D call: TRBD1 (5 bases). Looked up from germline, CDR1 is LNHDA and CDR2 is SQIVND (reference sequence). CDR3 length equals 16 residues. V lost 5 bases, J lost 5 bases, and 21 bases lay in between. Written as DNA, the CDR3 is TGTGCCAGTAGTGTCGACGGGGGAGGGACCCTGACTGAAGCTTTCTTT. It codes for CASSVDGGGTLTEAFF.

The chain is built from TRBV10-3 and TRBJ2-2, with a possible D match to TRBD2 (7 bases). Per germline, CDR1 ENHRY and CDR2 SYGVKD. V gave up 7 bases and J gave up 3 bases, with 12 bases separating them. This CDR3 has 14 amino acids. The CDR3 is CAINREGDTGELFF. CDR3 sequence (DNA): TGTGCCATCAACAGGGAGGGGGACACCGGGGAGCTGTTTTTT.

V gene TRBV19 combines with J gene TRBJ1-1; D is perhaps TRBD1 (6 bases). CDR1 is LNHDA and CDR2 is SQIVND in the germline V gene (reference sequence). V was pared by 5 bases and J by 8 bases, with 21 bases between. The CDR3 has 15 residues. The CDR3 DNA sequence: TGTGCCAGTAGTGTCTCATCGGGTTGGGGGCCAGAAGCTTTCTTT. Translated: CASSVSSGWGPEAFF.

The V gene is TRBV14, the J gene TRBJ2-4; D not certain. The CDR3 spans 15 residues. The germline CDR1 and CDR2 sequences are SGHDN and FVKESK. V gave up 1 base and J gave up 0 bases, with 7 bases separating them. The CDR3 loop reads CASSQVERAKNIQYF. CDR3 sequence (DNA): TGTGCCAGCAGCCAAGTTGAGAGAGCCAAAAACATTCAGTACTTC.

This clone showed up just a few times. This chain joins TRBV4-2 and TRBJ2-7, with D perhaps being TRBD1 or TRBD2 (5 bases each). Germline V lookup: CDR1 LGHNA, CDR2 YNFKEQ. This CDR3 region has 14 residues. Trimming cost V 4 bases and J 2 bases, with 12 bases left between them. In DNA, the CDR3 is TGTGCCAGCAGCCCTCCGGGACGAACCTACGAGCAGTACTTC. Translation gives CASSPPGRTYEQYF.

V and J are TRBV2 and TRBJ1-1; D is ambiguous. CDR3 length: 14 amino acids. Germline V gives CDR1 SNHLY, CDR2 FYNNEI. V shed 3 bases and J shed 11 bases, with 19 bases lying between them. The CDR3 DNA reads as TGTGCCAGCAGTGAGGAACGCGGGCTTGTTAGGGCTTTCTTT. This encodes CASSEERGLVRAFF.

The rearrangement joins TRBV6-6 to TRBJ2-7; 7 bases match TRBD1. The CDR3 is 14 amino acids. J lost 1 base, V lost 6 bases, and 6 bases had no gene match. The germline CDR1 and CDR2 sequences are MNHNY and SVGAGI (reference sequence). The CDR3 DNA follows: TGTGCCAGCAGGTCAGGGGGACGTTCCTACGAGCAGTACTTC. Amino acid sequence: CASRSGGRSYEQYF.

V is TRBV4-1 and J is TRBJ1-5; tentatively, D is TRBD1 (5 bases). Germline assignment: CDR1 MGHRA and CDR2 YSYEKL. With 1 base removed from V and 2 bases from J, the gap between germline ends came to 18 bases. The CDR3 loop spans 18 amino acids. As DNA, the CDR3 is TGCGCCAGCAGCCAAGTGCAAGGGGTGGACATACGCAATCAGCCCCAGCATTTT. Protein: CASSQVQGVDIRNQPQHF.

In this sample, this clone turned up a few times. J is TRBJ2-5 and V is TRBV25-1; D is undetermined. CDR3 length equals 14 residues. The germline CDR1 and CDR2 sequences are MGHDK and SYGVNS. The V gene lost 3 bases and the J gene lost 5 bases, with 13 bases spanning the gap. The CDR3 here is CASSDFGGGETQYF. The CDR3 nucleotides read TGTGCCAGCAGTGACTTCGGTGGTGGGGAGACCCAGTACTTC. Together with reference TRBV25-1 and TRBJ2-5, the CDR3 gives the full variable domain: EADIYQTPRYLVIGTGKKITLECSQTMGHDKMYWYQQDPGMELHLIHYSYGVNSTEKGDLSSESTVSRIRTEHFPLTLESARPSHTSQYLCASSDFGGGETQYFGPGTRLLVL.

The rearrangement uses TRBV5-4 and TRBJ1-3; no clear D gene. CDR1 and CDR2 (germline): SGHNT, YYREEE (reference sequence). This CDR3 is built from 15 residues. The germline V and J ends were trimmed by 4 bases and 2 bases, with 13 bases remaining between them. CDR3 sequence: CASSGGLNAGNTIYF. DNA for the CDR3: TGTGCCAGCAGCGGCGGGCTCAACGCTGGAAACACCATATATTTT.

The CDR3: CASSVVGVVGSDNEQFF. The CDR3 bases are TGTGCCAGCAGCGTAGTGGGGGTAGTGGGATCGGACAATGAGCAGTTCTTC. The chain uses TRBV9 and TRBJ2-1, with D possibly being TRBD1 or TRBD2 (5 bases each). The germline V gene has CDR1 SGDLS and CDR2 YYNGEE. Trimming removed 0 bases from V and 5 bases from J, with 18 bases in between. The CDR3 sequence is 17 residues long. Full variable domain (outside the CDR3, taken from reference TRBV9 and TRBJ2-1): DSGVTQTPKHLITATGQRVTLRCSPRSGDLSVYWYQQSLDQGLQFLIQYYNGEERAKGNILERFSAQQFPDLHSELNLSSLELGDSALYFCASSVVGVVGSDNEQFFGPGTRLTVL.

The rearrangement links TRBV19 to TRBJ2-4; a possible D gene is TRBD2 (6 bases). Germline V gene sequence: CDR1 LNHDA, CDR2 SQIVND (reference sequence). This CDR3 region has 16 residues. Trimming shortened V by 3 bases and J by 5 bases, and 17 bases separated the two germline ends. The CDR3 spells CASSIMQGGKENIQYF. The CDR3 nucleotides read TGTGCCAGTAGTATCATGCAGGGAGGAAAGGAAAACATTCAGTACTTC.

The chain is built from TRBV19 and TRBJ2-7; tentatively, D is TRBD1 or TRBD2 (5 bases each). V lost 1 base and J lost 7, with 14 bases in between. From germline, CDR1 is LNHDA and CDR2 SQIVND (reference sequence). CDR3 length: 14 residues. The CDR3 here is CASSIGAGTQEQYF. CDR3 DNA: TGTGCCAGTAGTATAGGAGCCGGGACGCAAGAGCAGTACTTC.

DNA of the CDR3: TGTGCCAGTAACACAGGACACAACACTGAAGCTTTCTTT. This encodes CASNTGHNTEAFF. This chain connects TRBV19 to TRBJ1-1, with a tentative D call TRBD1 (5 bases). Deletions cut 7 bases from V and 2 bases from J, with 11 bases between. This CDR3 has 13 amino acids. The V gene's germline CDR1 is LNHDA and CDR2 SQIVND (reference sequence).

In nucleotides, the CDR3 is TGCGCCAGCAGTATTAGTCAGGGCGGGAGGATTTACGAGCAGTACTTC. Its protein is CASSISQGGRIYEQYF. The V and J genes are TRBV5-1 and TRBJ2-7; 8 nucleotides agree with TRBD2. Germline V gene sequence: CDR1 SGHRS, CDR2 YFSETQ. Trimming removed 5 bases from V and 4 bases from J; junction bases left unmatched: 14. The CDR3 extends over 16 amino acids.